Listed below are T cell receptor beta chains from one sample, sequenced in a study of CD8+CD57+ T cells in acquired aplastic anemia. TCRdb redid the calling of the reads with MiXCR, one entry per CDR3 protein. The sample lists 150,000 or so distinct CDR3 sequences; more than 45% were seen once. Sequencing used sorted CD4+, CD8+, or CD8+CD57+ T cells (not recorded which) from PBMCs. The receptors derive from a human donor with aplastic anemia. The CDR3 runs from the conserved cysteine through the conserved F or W. Each record gives: D gene, CDR3 length, J gene, V gene, clone size, CDR3 protein, CDR3 DNA. D genes are given only for firm matches. The size entry is marked missing in some rows and otherwise reads once, few, many or a size class.

d_call: -; cdr3_length: 16; j_call: TRBJ1-2; v_call: TRBV15; clone_size: -; cdr3_aa: CATSRDLGQGDRGYTF; cdr3_nt: TGTGCCACCAGCAGAGATCTGGGGCAGGGAGATCGGGGCTACACCTTC
d_call: -; cdr3_length: 13; j_call: TRBJ1-5; v_call: TRBV30; clone_size: few; cdr3_aa: CAWSSEVYQPQHF; cdr3_nt: TGTGCCTGGAGTTCCGAAGTATATCAGCCCCAGCATTTT
d_call: -; cdr3_length: 12; j_call: TRBJ2-3; v_call: TRBV7-3; clone_size: -; cdr3_aa: CASSPGGGTQYF; cdr3_nt: TGTGCCAGCAGCCCCGGGGGTGGTACGCAGTATTTT
d_call: -; cdr3_length: 15; j_call: TRBJ2-3; v_call: TRBV5-1; clone_size: -; cdr3_aa: CASSLDGVGPGTQYF; cdr3_nt: TGCGCCAGCAGCTTGGACGGCGTAGGGCCAGGTACGCAGTATTTT
d_call: TRBD2; cdr3_length: 16; j_call: TRBJ2-5; v_call: TRBV2; clone_size: -; cdr3_aa: CASSDALAGLLETQYF; cdr3_nt: TGTGCCAGCAGTGATGCGCTAGCGGGATTATTAGAGACCCAGTACTTC
d_call: -; cdr3_length: 17; j_call: TRBJ1-6; v_call: TRBV6-1; clone_size: -; cdr3_aa: CASSQDRRKSYNSPLHF; cdr3_nt: TGTGCCAGCAGTCAGGACAGACGTAAGTCCTATAATTCACCCCTCCACTTT
d_call: -; cdr3_length: 13; j_call: TRBJ1-1; v_call: TRBV7-9; clone_size: many; cdr3_aa: CASSSPAGTEAFF; cdr3_nt: TGTGCCAGCAGCTCCCCAGCCGGGACTGAAGCTTTCTTT
d_call: -; cdr3_length: 13; j_call: TRBJ1-1; v_call: TRBV2; clone_size: -; cdr3_aa: CASRAGMNTEAFF; cdr3_nt: TGTGCCAGCAGGGCGGGGATGAACACTGAAGCTTTCTTT
d_call: -; cdr3_length: 14; j_call: TRBJ2-6; v_call: TRBV19; clone_size: many; cdr3_aa: CASRGSSGANVLTF; cdr3_nt: TGTGCCAGTAGGGGGTCCTCTGGGGCCAACGTCCTGACTTTC
d_call: TRBD2; cdr3_length: 12; j_call: TRBJ2-1; v_call: TRBV3-1; clone_size: few; cdr3_aa: CASTSAGVEQFF; cdr3_nt: TGTGCCAGCACCTCAGCGGGGGTAGAGCAGTTCTTC
d_call: TRBD2; cdr3_length: 15; j_call: TRBJ2-7; v_call: TRBV7-2; clone_size: many; cdr3_aa: CASSLRPSGSYEQYF; cdr3_nt: TGTGCCAGCAGCTTACGTCCTAGCGGGAGTTACGAGCAGTACTTC
d_call: TRBD2; cdr3_length: 14; j_call: TRBJ2-7; v_call: TRBV20-1; clone_size: -; cdr3_aa: CSAGNSGSPYEQYF; cdr3_nt: TGCAGTGCTGGTAATAGCGGGAGCCCATACGAGCAGTACTTC
d_call: TRBD2; cdr3_length: 13; j_call: TRBJ2-7; v_call: TRBV7-2; clone_size: -; cdr3_aa: CASSPSGSYEQYF; cdr3_nt: TGTGCCAGCAGCCCTAGCGGAAGCTACGAGCAGTACTTC
d_call: -; cdr3_length: 16; j_call: TRBJ1-4; v_call: TRBV15; clone_size: -; cdr3_aa: CATSSRPPATNEKLFF; cdr3_nt: TGTGCCACCAGCAGCCGACCCCCAGCAACTAATGAAAAACTGTTTTTT
d_call: -; cdr3_length: 12; j_call: TRBJ2-5; v_call: TRBV2; clone_size: once; cdr3_aa: CASSGGIETQYF; cdr3_nt: TGTGCCAGCAGTGGGGGGATAGAGACCCAGTACTTC
d_call: TRBD1; cdr3_length: 16; j_call: TRBJ1-5; v_call: TRBV25-1; clone_size: -; cdr3_aa: CASSSQTGNGNQSQHF; cdr3_nt: TGTGCCAGCAGTTCACAGACAGGGAATGGCAATCAGTCCCAGCATTTT
d_call: TRBD1; cdr3_length: 15; j_call: TRBJ1-3; v_call: TRBV29-1; clone_size: once; cdr3_aa: CSVVGTGGPGNTIYF; cdr3_nt: TGCAGCGTTGTTGGGACAGGGGGCCCTGGAAACACCATATATTTT
d_call: TRBD2; cdr3_length: 16; j_call: TRBJ2-5; v_call: TRBV5-1; clone_size: few; cdr3_aa: CASSPLPGGGEETQYF; cdr3_nt: TGCGCCAGCAGCCCCCTCCCGGGGGGTGGGGAAGAGACCCAGTACTTC
d_call: -; cdr3_length: 15; j_call: TRBJ2-7; v_call: TRBV4-2; clone_size: many; cdr3_aa: CASSPTDGGPSEQYF; cdr3_nt: TGTGCCAGCAGCCCTACCGACGGGGGGCCCAGCGAGCAGTACTTC
d_call: -; cdr3_length: 12; j_call: TRBJ1-1; v_call: TRBV6-2/TRBV6-3; clone_size: few; cdr3_aa: CASLRDGTEAFF; cdr3_nt: TGTGCCAGCCTGAGAGATGGCACTGAAGCTTTCTTT
d_call: -; cdr3_length: 16; j_call: TRBJ2-7; v_call: TRBV20-1; clone_size: -; cdr3_aa: CSARDLDRAPGGEQYF; cdr3_nt: TGCAGTGCTAGAGACCTCGACAGGGCACCGGGGGGTGAGCAGTACTTC
d_call: -; cdr3_length: 14; j_call: TRBJ1-1; v_call: TRBV6-2/TRBV6-3; clone_size: few; cdr3_aa: CASISGLPNTEAFF; cdr3_nt: TGTGCCAGCATTTCGGGACTCCCCAACACTGAAGCTTTCTTT
d_call: TRBD1; cdr3_length: 13; j_call: TRBJ1-2; v_call: TRBV19; clone_size: many; cdr3_aa: CASRDRLDYGYTF; cdr3_nt: TGTGCCAGTAGGGACAGGCTGGACTATGGCTACACCTTC
d_call: -; cdr3_length: 11; j_call: TRBJ1-1; v_call: TRBV9; clone_size: -; cdr3_aa: CASVWNTEAFF; cdr3_nt: TGTGCCAGCGTCTGGAACACTGAAGCTTTCTTT